This TCR beta chain is from a study of blood T cell repertoires in COVID-19. For the study at large: T cells, B-cell-depleted T cells, or PBMCs provided the cDNA or gDNA that served as material.

Germline CDR1 LNHDA, CDR2 SQIVND (reference sequence). The CDR3 contains 14 residues. The germline V and J ends were trimmed by 3 bases and 7 bases, with 13 bases remaining between them. Some clones are missing from TCRdb's copy, which holds only in-frame ones; the method was immunoSEQ multiplex PCR. This table has some 700,000 clones, approximately 90% appearing once. The receptor was isolated from a woman aged 18-29 years with acute or convalescent COVID-19. Material for sequencing was peripheral blood. V and J are TRBV19 and TRBJ2-1; tentative D call: TRBD1 (5 bases). CDR3 sequence (DNA): TGTGCCAGTAGTATCACAGGAAGGGTGAATGAGCAGTTCTTC. Its translation: CASSITGRVNEQFF.